This T cell receptor (beta chain) was captured by sequencing in a study of blood T cells in healthy people across ages. This clonotype was seen more than once but under ten times. The CDR3 loop spans 15 amino acids. With V trimmed by 4 bases and J by 3 bases, 8 bases remained unmatched. Combining a sample-barcoded 5' primer with a J-beta primer mix, a second PCR ran for roughly 6 to 12 cycles. The template-switch adaptor was a 5' adaptor with 12 random nucleotides. It tagged each cDNA molecule. TCRdb re-derived calls from the 5' RACE reads in MiXCR, one entry per CDR3 protein. Counted here are more than 1,400,000 distinct CDR3 sequences, about 40% occurring once; the ten biggest clones make up under 8%.

Sequences were obtained from blood. The J gene is TRBJ1-2, the V gene TRBV12-3 or TRBV12-4; 7 bases are a match to TRBD1. This clonotype originated in a woman in her late teens or twenties in good health. The CDR3 is CASSSPYTGDYGYTF. CDR3 sequence (DNA): TGTGCCAGCAGTTCCCCCTATACAGGGGACTATGGCTACACCTTC.